This passage covers 21 T cell receptor beta chains from one sample sequenced in a study of shared clonotypes between healthy human individuals. Only in-frame clones appear in the TCRdb table, and some are missing; sequencing was by immunoSEQ multiplex PCR. Of 950,000 to 1,100,000 clones in the sample, about 74% were seen once. Material for sequencing was memory CD4+ T cells sorted from blood. Noted subset: CD45RA-negative fraction. These receptors all stem from a man aged 18-30 years in good health.

Turning to this clone: Other DNA sequences within the sample encode an identical CDR3. V is TRBV27 and J is TRBJ2-7, with 7 positions matching TRBD1. This CDR3 spans 14 amino acids. CDR1 MNHEY and CDR2 SMNVEV come from the germline V gene (reference sequence). With V trimmed by 0 bases and J by 3 bases, 2 bases remained unmatched. The CDR3 loop is CASSLSRDSYEQYF. CDR3 nucleotide sequence: TGTGCCAGCAGTTTATCTCGGGACAGCTACGAGCAGTACTTC.

The genes are TRBV5-4 and TRBJ1-1; no clear D. CDR3 length equals 13 residues. V lost 0 bases and J lost 6, with 9 bases in between. Germline values: CDR1 SGHNT, CDR2 YYREEE (reference sequence). CDR3 loop: CASSLGATSEAFF. CDR3 in DNA: TGTGCCAGCAGCTTGGGAGCGACATCTGAAGCTTTCTTT. The full variable domain, with the rest looked up from reference TRBV5-4 and TRBJ1-1, is ETGVTQSPTHLIKTRGQQVTLRCSSQSGHNTVSWYQQALGQGPQFIFQYYREEENGRGNFPPRFSGLQFPNYSSELNVNALELDDSALYLCASSLGATSEAFFGQGTRLTVV.

In its sample, this clone was seen many times. This chain uses TRBV5-1 with TRBJ1-2, with 9 bases identical to TRBD1. After removal of 4 bases from V and 7 bases from J, the junction contained 20 bases not matched to a gene. Per the germline V gene, CDR1 is SGHRS and CDR2 is YFSETQ. This CDR3 has 18 residues. CDR3 nucleotides: TGCGCCAGCAGCCTCCAAGGGGGACAGGGCACCCTAGACGGTGGCTACACCTTC. It translates to CASSLQGGQGTLDGGYTF.

V usage is TRBV5-1 and J usage is TRBJ1-2, with 8 bases fitting TRBD1. The V segment lost 3 bases and the J segment 3 bases; nucleotides outside the gene matches: 10. The germline CDR1 and CDR2 sequences are SGHRS and YFSETQ. The CDR3 has 16 residues. CDR3 in DNA: TGCGCCAGCAGCTCCGGTGGGACAGGTGAATACTATGGCTACACCTTC. Protein: CASSSGGTGEYYGYTF.

The V call is TRBV7-2, the J call TRBJ2-7; 11 bases fit TRBD1. CDR1 is SGHTA, CDR2 FQGNSA, per germline. The CDR3 runs 14 residues. Unmatched junction bases numbered 5, after V lost 5 bases and J lost 5 bases. CDR3 sequence (DNA): TGTGCCAGCAGCCGGACAGGGGGCATCGACGAGCAGTACTTC. As protein: CASSRTGGIDEQYF.

The chain employs TRBV6-1 and TRBJ2-7; D perhaps matches TRBD1 (6 bases). The CDR3 extends over 13 amino acids. Trimming stripped 7 bases from V and 3 bases from J, with 13 bases between. Per the germline V gene, CDR1 is MNHNS and CDR2 is SASEGT. The CDR3 DNA reads as TGTGCCAGCACCCAGGGGTTCCGCTACGAGCAGTACTTC. Encoded protein: CASTQGFRYEQYF.

This clone was seen many times. The chain employs TRBV19 and TRBJ2-2; 7 bases agree with TRBD1. With 6 bases clipped from V and 6 bases from J, the junction kept 10 bases outside the gene matches. CDR3 length: 15 amino acids. Germline V lookup: CDR1 LNHDA, CDR2 SQIVND (reference sequence). The DNA for the CDR3 is TGTGCCAGTAGGCGACAGGGATCGAAATCCGGGGAGCTGTTTTTT. It is translated as CASRRQGSKSGELFF.

V is TRBV29-1 and J is TRBJ2-5; the D call may be TRBD1 or TRBD2 (6 bases each). Trimming removed 5 bases from V and 5 bases from J, with 21 bases in between. CDR3 size: 15 residues. Germline V CDR1 and CDR2: SQVTM, ANQGSEA. The CDR3 nucleotides are TGCAGCGTTATAATCGCGGACAAGGGGGGCGAGACCCAGTACTTC. It translates to CSVIIADKGGETQYF.

This clone appeared a few times. The rearrangement joins TRBV7-9 to TRBJ2-1; 10 bases fit TRBD1. Germline assignment: CDR1 SEHNR and CDR2 FQNEAQ (reference sequence). Trimming at V came to 1 base and at J to 7 bases, leaving 7 bases not matched to a gene. The CDR3 contains 16 residues. CDR3 sequence (DNA): TGTGCCAGCAGCTTAGAGCGACAGGGGGCAGGGAATGAGCAGTTCTTC. It codes for CASSLERQGAGNEQFF.

Comment on this clone: Other DNA sequences in this specimen translate into the identical CDR3. The rearrangement uses TRBV7-2 and TRBJ1-2, with a weak D call TRBD1 (6 bases). CDR3 length: 13 residues. The germline V gene encodes CDR1 SGHTA and CDR2 FQGNSA. The V end lost 5 bases, the J end lost 2 bases, and 9 bases lay between the germline ends. CDR3 nucleotides: TGTGCCAGCAGCATAGACAGGAACTATGGCTACACCTTC. Its translation: CASSIDRNYGYTF. Combining the CDR3 with reference TRBV7-2 and TRBJ1-2 gives the whole variable domain GAGVSQSPSNKVTEKGKDVELRCDPISGHTALYWYRQSLGQGLEFLIYFQGNSAPDKSGLPSDRFSAERTGGSVSTLTIQRTQQEDSAVYLCASSIDRNYGYTFGSGTRLTVV.

V gene TRBV5-4 combines with J gene TRBJ2-7; D remains unclear. The germline V gene has CDR1 SGHNT and CDR2 YYREEE (reference sequence). The germline V and J ends were trimmed by 0 bases and 0 bases, with 16 bases remaining between them. The CDR3 has 17 amino acids. In nucleotides, the CDR3 is TGTGCCAGCAGCTTGGAGGCCCTACCCTCGGCCTCCTACGAGCAGTACTTC. Translated: CASSLEALPSASYEQYF.

V usage is TRBV27 and J usage is TRBJ1-6; the match to TRBD1 covers 8 bases. J gave up 8 bases and V 6 bases, and 9 bases lay outside the gene matches. The CDR3 is 15 amino acids. Germline V gene lookup returns CDR1 MNHEY and CDR2 SMNVEV (reference sequence). This CDR3 is CASRRGQVFDSPLHF. The CDR3 DNA follows: TGTGCCAGCAGACGGGGACAGGTGTTCGATTCACCCCTCCACTTT.

This chain joins TRBV7-2 and TRBJ2-1; 8 positions agree with TRBD2. V trimming: 5 bases; J trimming: 4 bases; junction bases outside the gene matches: 7. This CDR3 is 15 amino acids long. The V gene's germline CDR1 is SGHTA and CDR2 FQGNSA. CDR3 in DNA: TGTGCCAGCAGCCCCTCGACTAGCGCTTACAATGAGCAGTTCTTC. It codes for CASSPSTSAYNEQFF.

This clone showed up just a few times. This sequence may be a read error, since a much larger clone differs from it by one base. Other DNA sequences in this sample translate to the same CDR3. The chain has TRBV18 and TRBJ1-2, with unresolved D. V dropped 3 bases and J dropped 2 bases, with 7 bases sitting between them. The V gene's germline CDR1 is KGHSH and CDR2 LQKENI. The CDR3 is 13 amino acids. CDR3 loop: CASSPDKNYGYTF. DNA of the CDR3: TGTGCCAGCTCACCCGACAAGAACTATGGCTACACCTTC.

Worth noting for this clone: This probably arose from a read error, given a far larger clone one base away. This chain uses TRBV11-2 with TRBJ2-1; 7 bases are shared with TRBD1. The length of the CDR3 is 15 residues. CDR1 SGHAT and CDR2 FQNNGV come from the germline V gene. The CDR3 coding sequence is TGTGCCAGCAGCTTAGGTGACAGGGCCTACAATGAGCAGCTCTTC. Translated, it gives CASSLGDRAYNEQLF.

The chain recombines TRBV9 with TRBJ2-7, with D unclear. Germline V gene data show CDR1 as SGDLS and CDR2 as YYNGEE. V was cut by 4 bases and J by 2 bases, with 4 bases left in between. The CDR3 length is 11 residues. DNA of the CDR3: TGTGCCAGCAGCCATACCTACGAGCAGTACTTC. Protein product: CASSHTYEQYF.

The rearrangement links TRBV30 to TRBJ2-1, with unresolved D. Germline V gives CDR1 GTSNPN, CDR2 SVGIG (reference sequence). The CDR3 is 9 residues long. Between the trimmed V and J ends, which lost 8 bases and 8 bases, there was a span of 7 bases. The CDR3 sequence: CARKDEQFF. CDR3 in DNA: TGTGCCCGGAAGGATGAGCAGTTCTTC.

The rearrangement joins TRBV13 to TRBJ2-6; D is undetermined. This CDR3 region has 16 residues. The V gene lost 0 bases and the J gene lost 4 bases, with 10 bases spanning the gap. Germline CDR1 PRHDT, CDR2 FYEKMQ (reference sequence). The CDR3 reads CASSLGQRAGANVLTF. In nucleotides, the CDR3 is TGTGCCAGCAGCTTAGGGCAGAGAGCCGGGGCCAACGTCCTGACTTTC.

This chain joins TRBV6-1 and TRBJ2-7; TRBD1 might be the D (6 bases). Germline V CDR1 and CDR2: MNHNS, SASEGT. The CDR3 covers 15 residues. V gave up 2 bases and J gave up 5 bases, with 16 bases separating them. The CDR3 DNA is TGTGCCAGCAGTGAAATGATGGGGGCTTTGAACGAGCAGTACTTC. Translating it yields CASSEMMGALNEQYF.

The chain is built from TRBV19 and TRBJ1-5, with D possibly matching TRBD1 (5 bases). Germline V gene data show CDR1 as LNHDA and CDR2 as SQIVND (reference sequence). The CDR3 has 15 amino acids. Trimming took 5 bases from V and 2 from J, leaving 13 bases between them. This chain's CDR3 is CASSDYQGGNQPQHF. CDR3 coding DNA: TGTGCCAGTAGTGACTACCAAGGGGGCAATCAGCCCCAGCATTTT.

This chain joins TRBV5-1 and TRBJ1-4; D unclear. The CDR3 has 14 residues. CDR1 is SGHRS and CDR2 is YFSETQ in the germline V gene. V lost 6 bases, J lost 1 base, and 10 bases lay in between. The chain's CDR3 is CASNVGLTNEKLFF. The CDR3 nucleotides are TGCGCCAGCAATGTAGGCTTAACTAATGAAAAACTGTTTTTT.